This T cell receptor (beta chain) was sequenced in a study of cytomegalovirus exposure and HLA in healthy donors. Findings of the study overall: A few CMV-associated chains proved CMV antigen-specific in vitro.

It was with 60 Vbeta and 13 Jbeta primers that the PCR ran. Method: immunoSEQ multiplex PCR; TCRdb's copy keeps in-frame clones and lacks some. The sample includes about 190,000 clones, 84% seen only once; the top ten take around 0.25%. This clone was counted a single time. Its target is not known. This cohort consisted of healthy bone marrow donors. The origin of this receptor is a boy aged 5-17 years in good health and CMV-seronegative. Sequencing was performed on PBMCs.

For the CDR3, the DNA is TGTGCCAGCAGTCGACTAGCGGGGGATAACTCCTACAATGAGCAGTTCTTC. Protein sequence: CASSRLAGDNSYNEQFF. The chain has TRBV2 and TRBJ2-1; 12 nucleotides align to TRBD2. J gave up 0 bases and V 5 bases, and 5 bases lay outside the gene matches. There are 17 residues in the CDR3. Germline assignment: CDR1 SNHLY and CDR2 FYNNEI. Full variable domain (remainder filled in from reference TRBV2 and TRBJ2-1): EPEVTQTPSHQVTQMGQEVILRCVPISNHLYFYWYRQILGQKVEFLVSFYNNEISEKSEIFDDQFSVERPDGSNFTLKIRSTKLEDSAMYFCASSRLAGDNSYNEQFFGPGTRLTVL.